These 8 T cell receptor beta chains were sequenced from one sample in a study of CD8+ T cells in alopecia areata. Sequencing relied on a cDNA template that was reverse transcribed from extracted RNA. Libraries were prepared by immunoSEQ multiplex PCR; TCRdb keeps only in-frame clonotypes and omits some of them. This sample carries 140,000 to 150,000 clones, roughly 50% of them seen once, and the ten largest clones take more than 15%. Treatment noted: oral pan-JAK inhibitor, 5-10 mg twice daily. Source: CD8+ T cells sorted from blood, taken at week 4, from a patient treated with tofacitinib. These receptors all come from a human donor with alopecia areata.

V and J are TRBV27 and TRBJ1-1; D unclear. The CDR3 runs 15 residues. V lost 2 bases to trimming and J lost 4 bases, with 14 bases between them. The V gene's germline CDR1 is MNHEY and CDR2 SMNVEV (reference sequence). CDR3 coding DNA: TGTGCCAGCAGTTTACTGTCCAGACAAAGCACTGAAGCTTTCTTT. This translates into CASSLLSRQSTEAFF.

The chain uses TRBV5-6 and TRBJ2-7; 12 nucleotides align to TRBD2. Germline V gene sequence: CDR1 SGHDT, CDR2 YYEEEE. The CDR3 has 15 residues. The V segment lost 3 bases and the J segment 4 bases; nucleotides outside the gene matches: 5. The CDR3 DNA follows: TGTGCCAGCAGCTACAGGACTAGCGGGGTGTACGAGCAGTACTTC. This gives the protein CASSYRTSGVYEQYF.

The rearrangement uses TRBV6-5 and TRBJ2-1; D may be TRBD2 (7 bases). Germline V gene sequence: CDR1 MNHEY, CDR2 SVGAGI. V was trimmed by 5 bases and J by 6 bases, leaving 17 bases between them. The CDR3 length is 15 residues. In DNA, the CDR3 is TGTGCCAGCAGTCGGGGGGCGTCCGACCTCAATGAGCAGTTCTTC. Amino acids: CASSRGASDLNEQFF.

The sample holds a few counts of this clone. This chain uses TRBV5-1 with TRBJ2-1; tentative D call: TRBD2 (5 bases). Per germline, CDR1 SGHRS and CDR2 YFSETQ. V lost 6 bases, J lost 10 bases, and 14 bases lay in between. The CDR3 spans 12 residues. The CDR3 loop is CASTLSPGEQFF. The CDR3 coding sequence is TGCGCCAGCACCCTGTCCCCGGGGGAGCAGTTCTTC.

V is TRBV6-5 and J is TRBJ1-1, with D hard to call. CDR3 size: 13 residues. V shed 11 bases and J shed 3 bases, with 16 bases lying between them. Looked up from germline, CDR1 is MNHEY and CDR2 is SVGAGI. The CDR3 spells CASHSERYTEAFF. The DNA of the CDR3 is TGTGCCTCCCACAGCGAGAGGTACACTGAAGCTTTCTTT.

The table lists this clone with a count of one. CDR3 coding DNA: TGTGCCAGCAGTTTAGAGAGTTCCTATAATTCACCCCTCCACTTT. Protein: CASSLESSYNSPLHF. This chain uses TRBV9 with TRBJ1-6, with D unclear. The germline V gene has CDR1 SGDLS and CDR2 YYNGEE. Trimming removed 5 bases at V and 1 base at J, with 10 bases between. This CDR3 is built from 15 residues.

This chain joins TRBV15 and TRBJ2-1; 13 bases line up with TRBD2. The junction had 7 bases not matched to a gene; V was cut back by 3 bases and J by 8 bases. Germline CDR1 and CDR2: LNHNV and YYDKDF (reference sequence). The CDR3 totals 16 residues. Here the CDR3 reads CATSRTLAGGMDEQFF. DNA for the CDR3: TGTGCCACCAGCAGGACACTAGCGGGGGGGATGGATGAGCAGTTCTTC.

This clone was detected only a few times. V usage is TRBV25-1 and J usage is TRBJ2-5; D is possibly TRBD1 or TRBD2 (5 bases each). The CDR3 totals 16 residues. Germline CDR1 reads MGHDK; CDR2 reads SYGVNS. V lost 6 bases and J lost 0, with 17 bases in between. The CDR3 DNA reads TGTGCCAGCAGGGGGACCATGTGGGGGTACCAAGAGACCCAGTACTTC. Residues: CASRGTMWGYQETQYF.